This T cell receptor (beta chain) was found in a study of blood T cell repertoires in COVID-19. In the study overall: There were acute and convalescent COVID-19 samples, and they came from the United States, Italy and Spain.

This CDR3 spans 16 amino acids. Germline V gene data show CDR1 as LNHDA and CDR2 as SQIVND (reference sequence). V shed 3 bases and J shed 0 bases, with 15 bases lying between them. Each participant's cohort was designated according to participant-reported clinical history. In the study's own analysis: For nucleated cells, counts were estimated from reference gene primer amplification. Only in-frame clones appear in the TCRdb table, and some are missing; sequencing was by immunoSEQ multiplex PCR. V, J and clone size derive from that table, while D and trimming were established from the DNA sequence. Here the sample spans roughly 380,000 clones, about nine tenths being singletons.

Material for sequencing was PBMCs or T cells enriched from blood (not recorded which). The clonotype was recovered from a woman aged 25-40 years who had been exposed to COVID-19. The chain employs TRBV19 and TRBJ2-7; D gene ambiguous. The CDR3 is CASSMSRTDSSYEQYF. The CDR3 DNA follows: TGTGCCAGTAGTATGAGCCGAACAGATAGCTCCTACGAGCAGTACTTC.